Following are 25 T cell receptor beta chains from one sample sequenced in a study of STAT3 mutations in large granular lymphocyte leukemia. Study-wide findings and caveats: Every T-LGLL patient had at least one immunodominant TCRbeta clonotype.

Generated by immunoSEQ multiplex PCR, the TCRdb table keeps only in-frame clones and is missing some. The sample includes some 30,000 clones, over 60% seen only once; the top ten take around 30%. For these TCRs, the target antigens are not known. Sequenced sample: peripheral blood mononuclear cells. The receptors were gathered from a woman aged 45-65 years with T-cell large granular lymphocyte leukemia. Some clones in this sample may be carry-over from other donors' samples.

This clone was seen only a few times. The chain employs TRBV27 and TRBJ1-2; D is unresolved. Germline values: CDR1 MNHEY, CDR2 SMNVEV (reference sequence). CDR3 length: 12 residues. The V end lost 4 bases, the J end lost 4 bases, and 7 bases lay between the germline ends. This CDR3 reads CASSSRSYGYTF. As DNA, the CDR3 is TGTGCCAGCAGTTCCAGGTCCTATGGCTACACCTTC.

The chain links TRBV4-1 to TRBJ1-5, with TRBD1 as a possible D gene (6 bases). CDR1 and CDR2 from the germline V gene are MGHRA and YSYEKL. CDR3 length: 19 residues. The V end was cut by 6 bases, the J end by 0 bases, with 24 bases between. Here the CDR3 reads CASRPRSQGRTTSNQPQHF. In nucleotides, the CDR3 is TGCGCCAGCAGGCCAAGAAGTCAGGGGCGGACTACTAGCAATCAGCCCCAGCATTTT.

The chain recombines TRBV27 with TRBJ2-3; 10 bases are a match to TRBD2. With V trimmed by 6 bases and J by 2 bases, 5 bases remained unmatched. There are 15 residues in the CDR3. CDR1 MNHEY and CDR2 SMNVEV come from the germline V gene (reference sequence). The CDR3 protein is CASRSAGGYTDTQYF. The CDR3 DNA is TGTGCCAGCAGGTCAGCGGGAGGGTACACAGATACGCAGTATTTT.

By proportion, this clone is medium-sized. This sequence joins TRBV11-2 and TRBJ2-7, with 11 bases lining up with TRBD1. The V segment lost 5 bases and the J segment 3 bases; nucleotides outside the gene matches: 6. The CDR3 is 15 amino acids. Germline V lookup: CDR1 SGHAT, CDR2 FQNNGV. CDR3 sequence reads: CASSATGTGGYEQYF. The CDR3 DNA follows: TGTGCCAGCAGCGCCACCGGGACAGGGGGCTACGAGCAGTACTTC. Supplemented by reference TRBV11-2 and TRBJ2-7, the full variable domain reads EAGVAQSPRYKIIEKRQSVAFWCNPISGHATLYWYQQILGQGPKLLIQFQNNGVVDDSQLPKDRFSAERLKGVDSTLKIQPAKLEDSAVYLCASSATGTGGYEQYFGPGTRLTVT.

This clone has just one count. The chain has TRBV30 and TRBJ2-1, with 11 bases that match TRBD1. The CDR3 sequence is 13 residues long. The J segment lost 9 bases and the V segment lost 3 bases, leaving 4 bases of the junction unmatched. Per germline, CDR1 GTSNPN and CDR2 SVGIG (reference sequence). The CDR3: CAWRGQGVGEQFF. The CDR3 nucleotides are TGTGCCTGGAGGGGACAGGGGGTCGGTGAGCAGTTCTTC.

V and J are TRBV29-1 and TRBJ1-5; tentatively, D is TRBD1 (6 bases). V lost 6 bases, J lost 7 bases, and 13 bases lay in between. The germline CDR1 and CDR2 sequences are SQVTM and ANQGSEA. The CDR3 extends over 12 amino acids. The CDR3 is CSVSGGGQPQHF. CDR3 DNA: TGCAGCGTCTCGGGAGGGGGGCAGCCCCAGCATTTT. Full variable domain (missing parts from reference TRBV29-1 and TRBJ1-5): SAVISQKPSRDICQRGTSLTIQCQVDSQVTMMFWYRQQPGQSLTLIATANQGSEATYESGFVIDKFPISRPNLTFSTLTVSNMSPEDSSIYLCSVSGGGQPQHFGDGTRLSIL.

V usage is TRBV12-5 and J usage is TRBJ2-7, with TRBD1 matching over 9 bases. Germline V lookup: CDR1 LGHNT, CDR2 FRNRAP. The CDR3 is 13 amino acids. J lost 2 bases, V lost 7 bases, and 3 bases had no gene match. The CDR3, as DNA: TGTGCTAGTGACGGGACAGGGACCTACGAGCAGTACTTC. Translation: CASDGTGTYEQYF.

The rearrangement joins TRBV4-1 to TRBJ1-2, with a tentative D call TRBD1 (6 bases). V was cut by 3 bases and J by 13 bases, with 21 bases left in between. The CDR3 is 14 residues long. Germline assignment: CDR1 MGHRA and CDR2 YSYEKL. The CDR3 loop reads CASSHYPTGGHSTF. CDR3 DNA sequence: TGCGCCAGCAGCCACTACCCGACCGGGGGGCATAGCACCTTC.

The J gene is TRBJ2-1, the V gene TRBV18; D might be TRBD1 (6 bases). CDR3 length equals 13 residues. The V gene's germline CDR1 is KGHSH and CDR2 LQKENI. The V gene lost 5 bases and the J gene lost 7 bases, with 12 bases spanning the gap. The CDR3 DNA reads as TGTGCCAGCTCAACTACAGGGATGAATGAGCAGTTCTTC. It codes for CASSTTGMNEQFF.

V usage is TRBV6-5 and J usage is TRBJ2-5; 7 nucleotides agree with TRBD1. Per germline, CDR1 MNHEY and CDR2 SVGAGI. This CDR3 is built from 14 residues. V lost 5 bases, J lost 9 bases, and 12 bases stayed unmatched. CDR3 coding DNA: TGTGCCAGCAGTCTAGAGGACAGGAGGACGGCCCAGTACTTC. Its protein is CASSLEDRRTAQYF.

This clone was seen once. The rearrangement links TRBV5-1 to TRBJ2-7, with 14 bases aligning to TRBD2. Germline-derived CDR1 and CDR2 are SGHRS and YFSETQ. V was clipped by 4 bases and J by 4 bases; unmatched bases: 7. The CDR3 covers 16 residues. The CDR3 region is CASSVGGTSGSYEQYF. The CDR3 DNA follows: TGCGCCAGCAGCGTGGGGGGGACTAGCGGGAGTTACGAGCAGTACTTC.

V gene TRBV30 combines with J gene TRBJ2-1, with 11 bases that match TRBD2. The CDR3 runs 16 residues. Germline lookup yields CDR1 GTSNPN and CDR2 SVGIG (reference sequence). With V trimmed by 1 base and J by 3 bases, 5 bases remained unmatched. CDR3 sequence reads: CAWSDMTSGDYNEQFF. The CDR3 nucleotides read TGTGCCTGGAGTGACATGACTAGCGGGGACTACAATGAGCAGTTCTTC. Full variable domain (missing parts from reference TRBV30 and TRBJ2-1): SQTIHQWPATLVQPVGSPLSLECTVEGTSNPNLYWYRQAAGRGLQLLFYSVGIGQISSEVPQNLSASRPQDRQFILSSKKLLLSDSGFYLCAWSDMTSGDYNEQFFGPGTRLTVL.

V gene TRBV29-1 combines with J gene TRBJ2-7; possible D gene TRBD2, 5 bases. Deletions cut 3 bases from V and 7 bases from J, with 16 bases between. Germline V gene sequence: CDR1 SQVTM, CDR2 ANQGSEA. The CDR3 is made up of 13 amino acids. The CDR3 sequence: CSVEDSQVGEQYF. CDR3 sequence (DNA): TGCAGCGTTGAGGACTCCCAGGTGGGGGAGCAGTACTTC.

This clone was detected a few times. This chain connects TRBV28 to TRBJ2-7; no reliable D call. The germline V gene has CDR1 MDHEN and CDR2 SYDVKM. The CDR3 runs to 14 residues. The V end lost 2 bases, the J end lost 5 bases, and 13 bases lay between the germline ends. CDR3: CASSLRRRRNEQYF. As DNA, the CDR3 is TGTGCCAGCAGTTTAAGGCGTCGGCGAAACGAGCAGTACTTC.

This clone was detected once. The chain uses TRBV27 and TRBJ1-5; 7 nucleotides align to TRBD1. There are 15 residues in the CDR3. Trimming removed 0 bases from V and 2 bases from J; junction bases left unmatched: 1. Germline-derived CDR1 and CDR2 are MNHEY and SMNVEV (reference sequence). For the CDR3, the DNA is TGTGCCAGCAGTTTATCCGGACAGGGCAATCAGCCCCAGCATTTT. Amino acids: CASSLSGQGNQPQHF.

This chain connects TRBV29-1 to TRBJ1-1, with 12 bases matching TRBD1. V shed 7 bases, J shed 4 bases, and the junction held 4 bases outside the gene matches. The CDR3 extends over 13 amino acids. The V gene's germline CDR1 is SQVTM and CDR2 ANQGSEA. Here the CDR3 DNA reads TGCAGCGCCTGGGACAGGGGGCGCACTGAAGCTTTCTTT. It yields the protein CSAWDRGRTEAFF.

The V gene is TRBV5-1, the J gene TRBJ2-2; TRBD2 aligns across 9 bases. V shed 4 bases and J 4 bases; nucleotides not matched to a gene: 8. This CDR3 region has 16 residues. The germline V gene encodes CDR1 SGHRS and CDR2 YFSETQ. The CDR3 nucleotides are TGCGCCAGCAGCCCGGACGGGACTAGCATCACCGGGGAGCTGTTTTTT. Translating it yields CASSPDGTSITGELFF.

The V and J genes are TRBV2 and TRBJ1-1; 11 bases map to TRBD1. After removal of 6 bases from V and 5 bases from J, the junction contained 8 bases not matched to a gene. This CDR3 is 15 amino acids long. Germline loops: CDR1 SNHLY, CDR2 FYNNEI. The CDR3 region has the DNA TGTGCCAGCAGATTAGGACAGGGGGCCGGGACTGAAGCTTTCTTT. Its translation: CASRLGQGAGTEAFF.

The chain joins TRBV18 to TRBJ1-1; D is unclear. The CDR3 loop spans 13 amino acids. Trimming took off 5 bases at V and 0 bases at J, with 7 bases between the two ends. Germline values: CDR1 KGHSH, CDR2 LQKENI. The CDR3, as DNA: TGTGCCAGCTCAGGCCGATTGAACACTGAAGCTTTCTTT. Translated: CASSGRLNTEAFF.

The chain employs TRBV18 and TRBJ1-5, with 7 bases fitting TRBD1. The trim removed 6 bases at V and 0 bases at J, leaving 8 bases unmatched. Germline V gene data show CDR1 as KGHSH and CDR2 as LQKENI. The length of the CDR3 is 16 residues. CDR3 DNA: TGTGCCAGCTCCAAAGGGGGACAGACTAGCAATCAGCCCCAGCATTTT. Its translation: CASSKGGQTSNQPQHF.

The rearrangement joins TRBV27 to TRBJ2-7, with D possibly TRBD2 on 5 matching bases. V was shortened by 2 bases and J by 4 bases, with 12 bases between the two germline ends. The CDR3 totals 14 residues. Germline V gene sequence: CDR1 MNHEY, CDR2 SMNVEV (reference sequence). Here the CDR3 DNA reads TGTGCCAGCAGTTTACAGTCGGGATTTTACGAGCAGTACTTC. Protein: CASSLQSGFYEQYF.

The chain employs TRBV28 and TRBJ2-7, with a possible D match to TRBD2 (5 bases). CDR1 MDHEN and CDR2 SYDVKM come from the germline V gene. This CDR3 spans 13 amino acids. Trimming pared 3 bases from V and 4 bases from J, leaving 10 bases between. The CDR3 region is CASSFGGRYEQYF. For the CDR3, the DNA is TGTGCCAGCAGTTTTGGAGGACGGTACGAGCAGTACTTC.

The gene calls are TRBV7-9 and TRBJ1-4; 8 bases align to TRBD1. V dropped 5 bases and J dropped 7; count of bases not matched to a gene: 3. This CDR3 has 13 amino acids. Germline CDR1 reads SEHNR; CDR2 reads FQNEAQ (reference sequence). The CDR3 loop reads CASSHGQGEKLFF. The CDR3 nucleotides read TGTGCCAGCAGCCACGGACAGGGTGAAAAACTGTTTTTT.

This clone was found a few times. V gene TRBV18 combines with J gene TRBJ1-1; 7 bases agree with TRBD1. This CDR3 is 14 amino acids long. CDR1 and CDR2 from the germline V gene are KGHSH and LQKENI. With V trimmed by 2 bases and J by 5 bases, 5 bases remained unmatched. The CDR3 is CASSPTQGRTEAFF. CDR3 DNA: TGTGCCAGCTCACCAACACAGGGGAGGACTGAAGCTTTCTTT.

This chain uses TRBV6-5 with TRBJ1-1; 8 nucleotides align to TRBD1. The junction had 4 bases not matched to a gene; V was cut back by 6 bases and J by 1 base. The CDR3 loop spans 14 amino acids. Germline lookup yields CDR1 MNHEY and CDR2 SVGAGI. CDR3 sequence: CASRDRAPNTEAFF. Here the CDR3 DNA reads TGTGCCAGCAGGGACAGGGCCCCGAACACTGAAGCTTTCTTT.